Sequencing of this TCR beta chain was carried out in a study of tumor and adjacent non-tumor tissue in lung cancer. Study at large: The patients, around 10 men and about five women, were roughly 30 to 76 with stage I to III disease. Some 3.9 million productive TCRbeta reads were obtained per sample on average.

No cell sorting was done before RNA was extracted from the tissue. Newly diagnosed lung cancer patients had thoracic surgery in China, August–late 2014, without prior chemotherapy. The CDR3 sequence is 13 residues long. CDR1 is DFQATT, CDR2 SNEGSKA, per germline (reference sequence). The V gene lost 0 bases and the J gene lost 5 bases, with 10 bases spanning the gap. The library came from three nested PCR rounds adapted from ARM-PCR protocols. A single record per CDR3 protein comes from TCRdb applying MiXCR to the multiplex PCR reads. The table lists approximately 140,000 distinct CDR3 sequences, 60% to 70% of them singletons. This clonotype came up many times.

V gene TRBV20-1 combines with J gene TRBJ2-5; D remains ambiguous. This clonotype originated in a man in his sixties with small cell lung cancer. The specimen sequenced was lung tumor tissue. The CDR3 nucleotides read TGCAGTGCTAGAGATCATCTGGGGGAGACCCAGTACTTC. It yields the protein CSARDHLGETQYF.